These 13 T cell receptor beta chains came from one sample sequenced in a study of T cells after yellow fever vaccination. MiXCR, run by TCRdb on the 5' RACE reads, gives a single entry per CDR3 protein. Of roughly 520,000 distinct CDR3 sequences listed, just over 20% are singletons. The specimen was PBMCs, collected 21 days after the first yellow fever vaccination. The receptors stem from a man aged 18 to 30 who received the YFV17D yellow fever vaccine.

This clonotype was detected only a few times. The CDR3 is CASTLRGGRDEKLFF. In nucleotides, the CDR3 is TGCGCCAGCACCCTCCGCGGGGGGCGGGATGAAAAACTGTTTTTT. V is TRBV5-1 and J is TRBJ1-4; possible D gene TRBD1, 6 bases. The germline gives CDR1 SGHRS, CDR2 YFSETQ. This CDR3 has 15 amino acids. The V gene lost 6 bases and the J gene lost 6 bases, with 18 bases spanning the gap.

This clonotype appeared many times. The CDR3 reads CASSYSRRLAGRTDTQYF. The CDR3 bases are TGTGCCAGCAGTTACTCGCGGCGACTAGCGGGGCGCACAGATACGCAGTATTTT. The V and J genes are TRBV6-5 and TRBJ2-3; 11 bases are a match to TRBD2. This CDR3 comprises 18 residues. Germline CDR1 MNHEY, CDR2 SVGAGI. The J segment lost 1 base and the V segment lost 0 bases, leaving 6 bases of the junction unmatched.

The sample holds a few counts of this clonotype. The chain employs TRBV6-4 and TRBJ2-1, with 13 bases that match TRBD2. Germline V CDR1 and CDR2: MRHNA, SNTAGT. The CDR3 has 15 residues. V was pared by 2 bases and J by 6 bases, with 1 base of the junction left unmatched. The CDR3 DNA reads as TGTGCCAGCAGTGACACTAGCGGGGGGGCCAATGAGCAGTTCTTC. Translation gives CASSDTSGGANEQFF.

This clonotype was seen a few times. The chain uses TRBV7-6 and TRBJ2-2, with D possibly TRBD2 on 6 matching bases. V lost 0 bases and J lost 3, with 11 bases in between. Germline V lookup: CDR1 SGHVS, CDR2 FNYEAQ. The CDR3 consists of 16 residues. Here the CDR3 DNA reads TGTGCCAGCAGCTTAGCGGGGGGTTCGTACACCGGGGAGCTGTTTTTT. Residues: CASSLAGGSYTGELFF.

This chain connects TRBV6-2 or TRBV6-3 to TRBJ1-5; D call uncertain. V was pared by 2 bases and J by 6 bases, with 8 bases between. The CDR3 contains 13 residues. CDR1 MNHEY and CDR2 SVGEGT come from the germline V gene. DNA for the CDR3: TGTGCCAGCAGTTACGGGGAGCGTCAGCCCCAGCATTTT. Translation gives CASSYGERQPQHF.

V usage is TRBV29-1 and J usage is TRBJ1-6; no clear D. Trimming took off 6 bases at V and 9 bases at J, with 18 bases between the two ends. CDR1 SQVTM and CDR2 ANQGSEA come from the germline V gene. The CDR3 covers 14 residues. DNA of the CDR3: TGCAGCGTGTCCGTCGGGGTAGGCACTTCACCCCTCCACTTT. Protein: CSVSVGVGTSPLHF.

The rearrangement uses TRBV6-5 and TRBJ1-2, with D possibly matching TRBD1 (5 bases). The V gene's germline CDR1 is MNHEY and CDR2 SVGAGI. Trimming left V 6 bases short and J 8 bases short, with 10 bases between. This CDR3 region has 11 residues. The CDR3 sequence is CASSAGEGYTF. CDR3 nucleotides: TGTGCCAGCAGCGCGGGGGAGGGCTACACCTTC.

The V and J genes are TRBV5-4 and TRBJ2-3, with 15 bases that match TRBD2. The V and J ends lost 0 bases and 6 bases, in that order; junction bases with no gene match: 5. The CDR3 consists of 17 residues. Germline lookup yields CDR1 SGHNT and CDR2 YYREEE (reference sequence). CDR3 region: CASSLAGTSGGSDTQYF. The CDR3 DNA follows: TGTGCCAGCAGCTTGGCCGGGACTAGCGGGGGGTCGGATACGCAGTATTTT.

This clonotype was seen more than once but under ten times. The chain links TRBV20-1 to TRBJ1-5; the D is unclear. Germline CDR1 reads DFQATT; CDR2 reads SNEGSKA (reference sequence). The germline V and J ends were trimmed by 2 bases and 10 bases, with 12 bases remaining between them. The CDR3 is made up of 12 amino acids. CDR3 in amino acids: CSARSAMGPQHF. The CDR3 DNA follows: TGCAGTGCTAGATCTGCGATGGGCCCCCAGCATTTT.

There are a few counts of this clonotype. V and J are TRBV12-3 or TRBV12-4 and TRBJ1-1; a possible D gene is TRBD1 (5 bases). Trimming removed 2 bases from V and 3 bases from J, with 10 bases in between. The CDR3 runs to 14 residues. The CDR3 sequence is CASSLSVGDTEAFF. The CDR3 DNA follows: TGTGCCAGCAGTTTATCGGTGGGGGACACTGAAGCTTTCTTT.

This clonotype was seen more than once but under ten times. The chain is built from TRBV12-3 or TRBV12-4 and TRBJ2-3; the D gene is possibly TRBD2 (7 bases). CDR3 length equals 16 residues. Trimming stripped 2 bases from V and 2 bases from J, with 14 bases between. CDR3: CASSLWRGLNTDTQYF. For the CDR3, the DNA is TGTGCCAGCAGTTTATGGCGGGGGCTAAACACAGATACGCAGTATTTT.

The V gene is TRBV5-6, the J gene TRBJ2-7; a weak D match, TRBD1 (5 bases). The CDR3 spans 12 residues. Germline CDR1 is SGHDT and CDR2 is YYEEEE. Trimming removed 4 bases at V and 3 bases at J, with 8 bases between. The CDR3 bases are TGTGCCAGCAGCACCGACAGCTACGAGCAGTACTTC. It encodes CASSTDSYEQYF.

There are a few counts of this clonotype. CDR3 protein: CASSRHSGANVLTF. CDR3 DNA sequence: TGTGCCAGCAGCAGACACTCTGGGGCCAACGTCCTGACTTTC. The chain combines TRBV9 with TRBJ2-6, with no clear D. V was shortened by 4 bases and J by 0 bases, with 5 bases between the two germline ends. Germline assignment: CDR1 SGDLS and CDR2 YYNGEE. This CDR3 spans 14 amino acids. The full variable domain, in which reference TRBV9 and TRBJ2-6 provide the parts outside the CDR3, is DSGVTQTPKHLITATGQRVTLRCSPRSGDLSVYWYQQSLDQGLQFLIQYYNGEERAKGNILERFSAQQFPDLHSELNLSSLELGDSALYFCASSRHSGANVLTFGAGSRLTVL.